This T cell receptor beta chain was retrieved from a study of pediatric ulcerative colitis. Study outcomes and limitations: All ulcerative colitis patients, but no controls, carried a couple of rectal clonotypes. Substantially fewer templates came from a couple of patients' blood samples. Acute severe colitis showed lower rectal diversity from clonal expansions.

The protocol was immunoSEQ multiplex PCR, while the TCRdb copy is restricted to in-frame clones and leaves out a portion. The sample includes about 11,000 clones, 82% of them seen just once. Of note for this clone: The antigen remains unidentified.

One to two pinch biopsies were taken from the rectum during colonoscopy. Controls had colonoscopy for suspected IBD, with normal endoscopy and no IBD the following year. CDR1 is LGHNA, CDR2 YNFKEQ, per germline. V gave up 0 bases and J gave up 0 bases; unmatched junction bases: 1. The CDR3 has 16 residues. The chain has TRBV4-2 and TRBJ2-1, with 8 bases that match TRBD2. This receptor was obtained from a girl aged 5-17 years who was a control in a study of pediatric ulcerative colitis. Input material: gut tissue. CDR3 in amino acids: CASSQDTSGSYNEQFF. The CDR3 nucleotides read TGTGCCAGCAGCCAAGATACTAGCGGCTCCTACAATGAGCAGTTCTTC.